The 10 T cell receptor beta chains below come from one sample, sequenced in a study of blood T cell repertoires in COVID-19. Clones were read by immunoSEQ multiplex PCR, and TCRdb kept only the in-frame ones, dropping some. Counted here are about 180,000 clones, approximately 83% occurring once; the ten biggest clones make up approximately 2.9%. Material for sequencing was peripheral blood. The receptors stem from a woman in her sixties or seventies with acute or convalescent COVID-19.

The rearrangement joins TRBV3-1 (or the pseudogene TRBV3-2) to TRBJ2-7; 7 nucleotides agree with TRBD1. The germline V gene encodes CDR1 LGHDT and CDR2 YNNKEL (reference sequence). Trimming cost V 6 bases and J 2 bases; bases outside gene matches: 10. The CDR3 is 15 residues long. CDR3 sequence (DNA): TGTGCCAGCAGTCTTCTAGGGGGCCCCACCTACGAGCAGTACTTC. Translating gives CASSLLGGPTYEQYF.

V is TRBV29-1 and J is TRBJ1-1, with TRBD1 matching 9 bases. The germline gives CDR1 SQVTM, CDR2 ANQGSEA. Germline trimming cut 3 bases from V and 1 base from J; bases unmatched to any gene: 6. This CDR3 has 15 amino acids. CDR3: CSVEGQGITNTEAFF. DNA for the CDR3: TGCAGCGTTGAGGGACAGGGAATAACGAACACTGAAGCTTTCTTT.

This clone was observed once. CDR3 bases: TGTGCCAGCAGCTTCGGACTAGCGGGGAGGGATACGCAGTATTTT. Its protein is CASSFGLAGRDTQYF. The chain joins TRBV9 to TRBJ2-3, with TRBD2 identical over 12 bases. Germline CDR1 SGDLS, CDR2 YYNGEE. This CDR3 is built from 15 residues. Trimming cost V 4 bases and J 6 bases; bases outside gene matches: 6.

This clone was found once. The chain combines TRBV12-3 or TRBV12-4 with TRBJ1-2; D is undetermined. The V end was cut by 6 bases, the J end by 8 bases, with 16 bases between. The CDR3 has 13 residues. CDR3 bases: TGTGCCAGCAGCCCCCCTGCCCCGCGCGGCTACACCTTC. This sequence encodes CASSPPAPRGYTF.

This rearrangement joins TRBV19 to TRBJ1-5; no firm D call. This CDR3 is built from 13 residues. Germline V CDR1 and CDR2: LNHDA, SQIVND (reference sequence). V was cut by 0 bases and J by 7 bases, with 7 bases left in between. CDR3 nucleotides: TGTGCCAGTAGTATAGAGGCGAGGCAGCCCCAGCATTTT. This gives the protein CASSIEARQPQHF.

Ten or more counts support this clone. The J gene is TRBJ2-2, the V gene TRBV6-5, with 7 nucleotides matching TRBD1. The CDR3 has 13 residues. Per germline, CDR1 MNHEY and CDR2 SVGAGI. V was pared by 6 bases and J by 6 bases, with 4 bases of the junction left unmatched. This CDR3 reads CASRRQGAGELFF. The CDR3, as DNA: TGTGCCAGCAGGAGACAGGGCGCCGGGGAGCTGTTTTTT.

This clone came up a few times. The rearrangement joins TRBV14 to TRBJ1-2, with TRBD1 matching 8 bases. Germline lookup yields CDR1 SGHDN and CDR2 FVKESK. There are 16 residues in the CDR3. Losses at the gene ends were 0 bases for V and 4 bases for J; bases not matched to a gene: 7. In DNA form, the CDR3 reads TGTGCCAGCAGCCAAGACCTGGACAGGGAAGGCTATGGCTACACCTTC. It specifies CASSQDLDREGYGYTF. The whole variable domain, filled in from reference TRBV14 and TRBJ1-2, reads EAGVTQFPSHSVIEKGQTVTLRCDPISGHDNLYWYRRVMGKEIKFLLHFVKESKQDESGMPNNRFLAERTGGTYSTLKVQPAELEDSGVYFCASSQDLDREGYGYTFGSGTRLTVV.

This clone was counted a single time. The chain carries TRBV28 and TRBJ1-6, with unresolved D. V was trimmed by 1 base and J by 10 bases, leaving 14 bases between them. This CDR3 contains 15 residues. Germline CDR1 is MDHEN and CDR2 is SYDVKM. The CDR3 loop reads CASSLSWQFNSPLHF. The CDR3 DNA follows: TGTGCCAGCAGTTTATCGTGGCAATTTAACTCACCCCTCCACTTT.

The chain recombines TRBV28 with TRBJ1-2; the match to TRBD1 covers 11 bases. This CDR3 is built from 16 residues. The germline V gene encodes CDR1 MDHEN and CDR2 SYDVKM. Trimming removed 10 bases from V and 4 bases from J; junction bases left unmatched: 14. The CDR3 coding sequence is TGTGCCACGAGGGGGGACAGGGGGAGAGGACGCTATGGCTACACCTTC. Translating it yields CATRGDRGRGRYGYTF.

CDR3 protein: CASSPRGLTEAFF. DNA for the CDR3: TGTGCCAGTAGTCCAAGGGGGCTTACTGAAGCTTTCTTT. The chain carries TRBV19 and TRBJ1-1, with TRBD1 matching 7 bases. The V gene's germline CDR1 is LNHDA and CDR2 SQIVND (reference sequence). Unmatched junction bases numbered 5, after V lost 5 bases and J lost 5 bases. The CDR3 has 13 residues.